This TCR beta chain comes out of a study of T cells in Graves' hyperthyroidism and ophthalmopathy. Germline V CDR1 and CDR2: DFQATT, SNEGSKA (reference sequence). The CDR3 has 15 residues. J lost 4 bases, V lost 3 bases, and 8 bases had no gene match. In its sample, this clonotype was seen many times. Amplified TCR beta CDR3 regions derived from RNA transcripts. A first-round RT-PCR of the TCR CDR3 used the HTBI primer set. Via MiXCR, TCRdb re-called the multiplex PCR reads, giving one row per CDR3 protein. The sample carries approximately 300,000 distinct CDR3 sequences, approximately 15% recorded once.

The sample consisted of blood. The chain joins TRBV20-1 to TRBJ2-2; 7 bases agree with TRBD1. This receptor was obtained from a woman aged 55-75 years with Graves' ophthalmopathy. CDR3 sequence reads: CSASKGRGSTGELFF. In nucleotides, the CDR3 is TGCAGTGCTAGTAAGGGCAGGGGGAGCACCGGGGAGCTGTTTTTT.